This is a list of T cell receptor beta chains from one sample in a study of blood T cell repertoires in COVID-19. Assay used: immunoSEQ multiplex PCR; TCRdb lists only in-frame clones, some missing. The top ten clones hold more than 10% of a sample with under 300,000 clones, about 90% of them seen once. Sequences were obtained from peripheral blood. These receptors all come from a woman in her twenties or thirties with COVID-19, enrolled during active disease. Both conserved end residues are part of each CDR3.

TRBV5-6	TRBJ1-4	CASSFDRGQKLFF
TRBV5-6	TRBJ1-3	CASSLETVRGGNTIYF
TRBV5-1	TRBJ1-4	CASGTVTNEKLFF
TRBV13	TRBJ1-2	CASSTRRDFYGYTF
TRBV7-2	TRBJ2-4	CASSPSLAAKNIQYF
TRBV19	TRBJ1-2	CASTGQGIFGYTF
TRBV3-1/TRBV3-2	TRBJ2-7	CASSQVEGYEQYF
TRBV19	TRBJ1-4	CASSGPPPATNEKLFF
TRBV5-1	TRBJ2-1	CASSLWGTGSYNEQFF
TRBV4-1	TRBJ1-6	CASSQDSSSPLHF
TRBV24-1	TRBJ2-2	CATSDPRDRDPGELFF
TRBV6-5	TRBJ2-1	CASRGLSSYNEQFF
TRBV5-4	TRBJ2-7	CASTHWGGPTYEQYF
TRBV27	TRBJ2-7	CASKPLRVGDEQYF
TRBV3-1/TRBV3-2	TRBJ1-2	CASSQRTGAYGYTF
TRBV19	TRBJ2-7	CASSWGYDGESSYEQYF
TRBV5-6	TRBJ1-1	CASSLEPQGENTEAFF
TRBV19	TRBJ1-2	CASILAAGTYGYTF
TRBV2	TRBJ1-5	CASSGGYSNQPQHF
TRBV3-1/TRBV3-2	TRBJ1-2	CASSHPNGTPLTF
TRBV5-1	TRBJ2-5	CASSREVQETQYF
TRBV10-1	TRBJ2-7	CASGTGSYEQYF
TRBV6-5	TRBJ1-1	CASSNTMNTEAFF
TRBV24-1	TRBJ2-7	CATSDPSGFEQYF
TRBV5-4	TRBJ2-3	CASSLGLAGGYTQYF
TRBV29-1	TRBJ1-2	CSVGWQASF
TRBV27	TRBJ1-1	CASSPVPTGSGAFF
TRBV19	TRBJ1-1	CASKWAGGDLTEAFF
TRBV7-9	TRBJ2-7	CASSFRGSDEQYF